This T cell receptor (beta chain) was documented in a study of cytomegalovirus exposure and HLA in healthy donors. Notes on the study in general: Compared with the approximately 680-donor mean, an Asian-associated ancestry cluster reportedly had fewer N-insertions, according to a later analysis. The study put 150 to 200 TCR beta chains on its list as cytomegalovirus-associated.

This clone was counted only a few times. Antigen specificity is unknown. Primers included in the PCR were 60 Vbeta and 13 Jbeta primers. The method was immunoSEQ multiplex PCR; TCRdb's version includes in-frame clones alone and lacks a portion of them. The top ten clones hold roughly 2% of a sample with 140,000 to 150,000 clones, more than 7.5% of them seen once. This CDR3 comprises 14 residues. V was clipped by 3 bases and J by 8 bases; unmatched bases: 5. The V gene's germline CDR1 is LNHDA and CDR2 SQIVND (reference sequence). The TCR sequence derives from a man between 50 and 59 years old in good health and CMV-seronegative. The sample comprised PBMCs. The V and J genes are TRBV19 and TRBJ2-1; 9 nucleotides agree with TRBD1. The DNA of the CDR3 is TGTGCCAGTAGTATTCAACAGGGGGCTTATGAGCAGTTCTTC. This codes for CASSIQQGAYEQFF.